The 10 T cell receptor beta chains in this list originate from one sample, sequenced in a study of beta chain features in type 1 diabetes (dated by TCRdb to the late 2010s). For these TCRs, the target antigens are not known. The research as a whole found: A moderate but significant shortening of TCRB CDR3 length was observed in type 1 diabetes patients in all four CD4+ subsets.

The library was generated by the immunoSEQ multiplex PCR assay. The entire amount of isolated RNA was reverse transcribed using the High Capacity cDNA Reverse Transcription Kit, so the sequenced TCRB transcripts were expressed ones. The immuneACCESS repertoire file appears here via TCRdb, limited to in-frame rearrangements. These files lack a portion of the clones; in checked studies, under half of the deficit traces to unresolved V genes, and the cause of the others is not known. The sample includes 300,000 or so clones, with around 9.3% observed a single time. The ten largest clones add up to 0.9% to 1.1% of the sample. The sample was central memory CD4+ T cells from blood. The receptors were sampled from a man younger than 45 with type 1 diabetes.

This chain links TRBV6-4 with TRBJ2-6; D might be TRBD1 (6 bases). Germline values: CDR1 MRHNA, CDR2 SNTAGT. The CDR3 contains 15 residues. V dropped 6 bases and J dropped 1 base, with 10 bases sitting between them. CDR3 sequence: CASRNTGSGANVLTF. The CDR3 DNA sequence: TGTGCCAGCAGAAACACAGGGTCTGGGGCCAACGTCCTGACTTTC.

This clone was counted only a few times. The J gene is TRBJ2-3, the V gene TRBV10-3, with TRBD1 matching over 7 bases. The germline V gene encodes CDR1 ENHRY and CDR2 SYGVKD. The V gene end was trimmed by 7 bases and the J gene end by 7 bases; junction bases not matched to a gene: 11. CDR3 length equals 14 residues. DNA of the CDR3: TGTGCCATCAAGTTGCAGGGGGTAGTAAATACGCAGTATTTT. This sequence encodes CAIKLQGVVNTQYF.

This clone appeared a few times. V and J are TRBV27 and TRBJ2-3; 7 nucleotides agree with TRBD2. Germline loops: CDR1 MNHEY, CDR2 SMNVEV (reference sequence). V trimming: 7 bases; J trimming: 2 bases; junction bases outside the gene matches: 15. The CDR3 is 17 residues long. The CDR3 nucleotides are TGTGCCAGCAACGATCTCCGGGGCGGGGGAACCACAGATACGCAGTATTTT. It yields the protein CASNDLRGGGTTDTQYF.

The sample holds a few counts of this clone. The chain combines TRBV19 with TRBJ1-1; TRBD1 might be the D (5 bases). This CDR3 comprises 14 residues. V was shortened by 5 bases and J by 3 bases, with 13 bases between the two germline ends. Germline assignment: CDR1 LNHDA and CDR2 SQIVND (reference sequence). The CDR3 loop reads CASSEYRPDTEAFF. The CDR3 DNA is TGTGCCAGTAGTGAATACAGGCCAGACACTGAAGCTTTCTTT.

The chain recombines TRBV18 with TRBJ2-7, with D possibly being TRBD2 (7 bases). The ends were cut back, 2 bases at V and 6 bases at J, with 17 bases in the middle. CDR3 length equals 15 residues. Germline V gives CDR1 KGHSH, CDR2 LQKENI. The CDR3 sequence is CASSPASGDIFEQYF. DNA for the CDR3: TGTGCCAGCTCACCAGCCAGCGGGGACATCTTCGAGCAGTACTTC.

This clone was seen at least ten times. The J gene is TRBJ2-3, the V gene TRBV19, with no clear D. V was clipped by 3 bases and J by 1 base, with 8 bases between them. This CDR3 has 14 amino acids. Germline V gives CDR1 LNHDA, CDR2 SQIVND (reference sequence). The CDR3 is CASSIGLRTDTQYF. CDR3 in DNA: TGTGCCAGTAGTATTGGGCTGCGCACAGATACGCAGTATTTT.

A few counts support this clone. This chain joins TRBV15 and TRBJ1-1; the D is unclear. V lost 0 bases and J 0 bases, leaving 11 bases between the germline ends. Germline assignment: CDR1 LNHNV and CDR2 YYDKDF (reference sequence). The CDR3 is made up of 16 amino acids. Written as DNA, the CDR3 is TGTGCCACCAGCAGAGATTATCGGGCGATGAACACTGAAGCTTTCTTT. This encodes CATSRDYRAMNTEAFF.

This clone was counted only a few times. The CDR3 loop reads CASSFPGLLAKNIQYF. CDR3 sequence (DNA): TGTGCCAGCAGCTTTCCGGGACTCTTAGCCAAAAACATTCAGTACTTC. The chain carries TRBV7-9 and TRBJ2-4, with D tentatively TRBD2 (6 bases). CDR3 length: 16 residues. Looked up from germline, CDR1 is SEHNR and CDR2 is FQNEAQ (reference sequence). V dropped 3 bases and J dropped 0 bases, with 12 bases sitting between them.

The chain joins TRBV5-4 to TRBJ2-1; no reliable D call. There are 17 residues in the CDR3. V was cut by 4 bases and J by 8 bases, with 25 bases left in between. The germline V gene encodes CDR1 SGHNT and CDR2 YYREEE (reference sequence). The CDR3 DNA follows: TGTGCCAGCAGCCGTCACTTGCCCGGTATGGGGATCGATGAGCAGTTCTTC. As protein: CASSRHLPGMGIDEQFF.

Written as DNA, the CDR3 is TGTGCCAGCAGCTCTAGGACAGATCCCTCTGGAAACACCATATATTTT. This translates into CASSSRTDPSGNTIYF. The chain couples TRBV9 to TRBJ1-3; perhaps TRBD1 as D (6 bases). With 4 bases removed from V and 0 bases from J, the gap between germline ends came to 14 bases. CDR1 is SGDLS and CDR2 is YYNGEE in the germline V gene. This CDR3 region has 16 residues.